The rows below give T cell receptor beta chains drawn from one sample of a study of blood T cells in healthy people across ages. TCRdb called the 5' RACE reads again in MiXCR, with one record for every CDR3 protein. This sample has roughly 2 million distinct CDR3 sequences, with just under 50% found just once. Sample: blood. These receptors came from a middle-aged woman in good health. CDR3s include the opening cysteine and the closing phenylalanine or tryptophan. A D gene is named only where the DNA matches it firmly. Rows give clone size only sometimes, using once, few, many, or a class for an expanded clone.

J gene,V gene,D gene,clone size,CDR3 protein,CDR3 DNA
TRBJ2-5,TRBV7-9,TRBD2,.,CASSLGPSGDQETQYF,TGTGCCAGCAGCTTAGGGCCTAGCGGGGACCAAGAGACCCAGTACTTC
TRBJ2-7,TRBV6-5,TRBD1,.,CASSYSEGANEQYF,TGTGCCAGCAGTTATAGTGAGGGGGCTAACGAGCAGTACTTC
TRBJ2-3,TRBV7-3,TRBD2,few,CASSPQGLAGQDTQYF,TGTGCCAGCAGCCCTCAGGGACTAGCGGGGCAAGATACGCAGTATTTT
TRBJ2-1,TRBV4-2,.,.,CASSQDPGKGSDEQFF,TGTGCCAGCAGCCAAGATCCGGGAAAGGGCTCCGATGAGCAGTTCTTC
TRBJ2-1,TRBV29-1,.,.,CSVVGRGGNEQFF,TGCAGCGTTGTAGGTAGGGGCGGCAATGAGCAGTTCTTC
TRBJ2-2,TRBV5-6,.,.,CASSLVRRGVIGELFF,TGTGCCAGCAGCTTGGTCCGGCGGGGCGTAATCGGGGAGCTGTTTTTT
TRBJ1-1,TRBV29-1,.,once,CSVVGHTEAFF,TGCAGCGTTGTGGGACACACTGAAGCTTTCTTT
TRBJ2-1,TRBV27,.,few,CASSLRRSKYNEQFF,TGTGCCAGCAGTTTAAGGCGGTCTAAGTACAATGAGCAGTTCTTC
TRBJ1-4,TRBV7-2,TRBD1,few,CASSPNRGGTNEKLFF,TGTGCCAGCAGCCCAAACAGGGGCGGAACTAATGAAAAACTGTTTTTT
TRBJ2-7,TRBV6-2/TRBV6-3,.,few,CASRDQGPYEQYF,TGTGCCAGCCGAGACCAGGGGCCGTACGAGCAGTACTTC
TRBJ2-1,TRBV11-2,.,.,CASSFGASENNEQFF,TGTGCCAGCAGCTTTGGAGCTAGCGAGAACAATGAGCAGTTCTTC
TRBJ2-7,TRBV6-2/TRBV6-3,.,.,CASRPTAGGVYEQYF,TGTGCCAGCAGACCAACGGCCGGGGGTGTCTACGAGCAGTACTTC
TRBJ2-5,TRBV28,TRBD1,.,CASSHDRAQWTQYF,TGTGCCAGCAGTCACGACAGGGCCCAATGGACCCAGTACTTC
TRBJ2-7,TRBV5-8,.,.,CASSLAVGVYEQYF,TGTGCCAGCAGCTTGGCCGTGGGGGTCTACGAGCAGTACTTC
TRBJ2-7,TRBV7-2,.,.,CARSLEREDLDEQYF,TGTGCCAGAAGCTTAGAACGCGAGGATCTCGACGAGCAGTACTTC
TRBJ2-1,TRBV3-1,TRBD1,.,CASSVALGGAPYNEQFF,TGTGCCAGCAGCGTGGCTTTAGGGGGCGCGCCCTACAATGAGCAGTTCTTC
TRBJ1-5,TRBV9,.,few,CASSQGPGGGNQPQHF,TGTGCCAGCAGCCAGGGGCCCGGGGGTGGCAATCAGCCCCAGCATTTT
TRBJ2-4,TRBV20-1,TRBD1,.,CSASTGAAKNIQYF,TGCAGTGCTAGTACAGGGGCGGCCAAAAACATTCAGTACTTC
TRBJ2-7,TRBV27,.,.,CASSWTPGYYEQYF,TGTGCCAGCAGTTGGACCCCAGGGTACTACGAGCAGTACTTC
TRBJ2-5,TRBV20-1,.,.,CSAAAGTASEQYF,TGCAGTGCCGCTGCCGGGACCGCGTCTGAGCAGTACTTC
TRBJ2-5,TRBV18,.,.,CASSRSIGETQYF,TGTGCCAGCTCCCGGTCTATAGGAGAGACCCAGTACTTC
TRBJ1-2,TRBV6-5,TRBD1,.,CASSYAQGQGNFFYGYTF,TGTGCCAGCAGTTATGCCCAGGGACAGGGCAATTTTTTCTATGGCTACACCTTC
TRBJ2-4,TRBV7-2,.,few,CASSLVRNQPKNIQYF,TGTGCCAGCAGCTTAGTTAGAAACCAACCTAAAAACATTCAGTACTTC
TRBJ2-4,TRBV25-1,TRBD2,.,CASSDTGGWNIQYF,TGTGCCAGCAGTGACACGGGAGGGTGGAACATTCAGTACTTC
TRBJ1-2,TRBV20-1,.,.,CSARDQGVVGYTF,TGCAGTGCTAGAGATCAAGGAGTAGTTGGCTACACCTTC
TRBJ2-5,TRBV6-5,.,.,CATGWRSQETQYF,TGTGCCACAGGGTGGAGGAGCCAAGAGACCCAGTACTTC
TRBJ1-2,TRBV12-3/TRBV12-4,TRBD1,.,CASSLSGTGSYGYTF,TGTGCCAGCAGTTTAAGTGGGACAGGGAGCTATGGCTACACCTTC
TRBJ2-3,TRBV18,.,.,CASTSAADTQYF,TGTGCCAGCACAAGCGCAGCAGATACGCAGTATTTT